One sample yielded the 22 T cell receptor beta chains listed below, sequenced in a study of T cells after yellow fever vaccination. In TCRdb, the 5' RACE reads were re-called with MiXCR into one record per CDR3 protein. This table has some 400,000 distinct CDR3 sequences, around 20% appearing once. Material: PBMCs, obtained before the yellow fever booster vaccination. The receptors were gathered from a man in his late teens or twenties who received the YFV17D yellow fever vaccine.

V is TRBV10-3 and J is TRBJ2-7, with D uncertain. This CDR3 comprises 14 residues. Germline CDR1 ENHRY, CDR2 SYGVKD. V was cut by 3 bases and J by 7 bases, with 16 bases left in between. DNA for the CDR3: TGTGCCATCAGTGACCCAGGACCGCCGAGGGAGCAGTACTTC. This translates into CAISDPGPPREQYF.

The chain recombines TRBV4-1 with TRBJ1-1; 9 bases align to TRBD1. This CDR3 contains 15 residues. Germline CDR1 is MGHRA and CDR2 is YSYEKL. V lost 3 bases to trimming and J lost 5 bases; unmatched junction nucleotides: 7. The CDR3 loop reads CASSHSQGAGTEAFF. CDR3 nucleotides: TGCGCCAGCAGCCACTCACAGGGGGCTGGAACTGAAGCTTTCTTT.

The V gene is TRBV4-1, the J gene TRBJ1-6; 7 nucleotides match TRBD1. Germline lookup yields CDR1 MGHRA and CDR2 YSYEKL. V shed 4 bases and J 7 bases; nucleotides not matched to a gene: 7. The CDR3 covers 15 residues. As DNA, the CDR3 is TGCGCCAGCAGCCCTCAGACAGGGAGAAATTCACCCCTCCACTTT. It codes for CASSPQTGRNSPLHF.

The chain joins TRBV2 to TRBJ2-7, with no clear D. CDR1 and CDR2 from the germline V gene are SNHLY and FYNNEI. CDR3 size: 11 residues. The V gene lost 2 bases and the J gene lost 5 bases, with 4 bases spanning the gap. CDR3 protein: CASSEYDEQYV. The CDR3 DNA reads TGTGCCAGCAGTGAATATGACGAGCAGTACGTC.

The chain combines TRBV28 with TRBJ2-1; a possible D gene is TRBD1 (6 bases). Germline V gene data show CDR1 as MDHEN and CDR2 as SYDVKM. V was clipped by 6 bases and J by 5 bases, with 8 bases between them. The CDR3 spans 12 residues. CDR3 in amino acids: CASRDRHNEQFF. DNA of the CDR3: TGTGCCAGCAGGGACAGACACAATGAGCAGTTCTTC.

The CDR3 reads CASLRQLNTEAFF. Written as DNA, the CDR3 is TGTGCCAGCCTTAGACAGTTGAACACTGAAGCTTTCTTT. The chain carries TRBV12-3 or TRBV12-4 and TRBJ1-1; maybe TRBD1 (5 bases). Trimming stripped 8 bases from V and 0 bases from J, with 10 bases between. This CDR3 has 13 amino acids.

This clonotype was detected only a few times. The V gene is TRBV5-5, the J gene TRBJ2-3; 7 positions match TRBD1. The CDR3 loop spans 16 amino acids. The germline CDR1 and CDR2 sequences are SGHKS and YYEKEE (reference sequence). Losses at the gene ends were 0 bases for V and 0 bases for J; bases not matched to a gene: 4. The CDR3 DNA reads as TGTGCCAGCAGCTTGGGCTGGGGACAGAGCACAGATACGCAGTATTTT. Translation gives CASSLGWGQSTDTQYF.

DNA of the CDR3: TGTGCCAGCAGCGTGAGGGACTCTGGAAACACCATATATTTT. Translating it yields CASSVRDSGNTIYF. The chain uses TRBV3-1 and TRBJ1-3; unclear D gene. Between the trimmed V and J ends, which lost 5 bases and 0 bases, there was a span of 8 bases. Germline V gives CDR1 LGHDT, CDR2 YNNKEL (reference sequence). The CDR3 is made up of 14 amino acids.

The chain is built from TRBV6-4 and TRBJ2-2; unclear D gene. This CDR3 contains 12 residues. Between the trimmed V and J ends, which lost 2 bases and 6 bases, there was a span of 4 bases. CDR1 is MRHNA and CDR2 is SNTAGT in the germline V gene. In DNA, the CDR3 is TGTGCCAGCAGTGACAGCTCCGGGGAGCTGTTTTTT. Its translation: CASSDSSGELFF.

V gene TRBV7-6 combines with J gene TRBJ2-3; D gene unclear. V dropped 4 bases and J dropped 3 bases, with 5 bases sitting between them. From germline, CDR1 is SGHVS and CDR2 FNYEAQ. CDR3 length equals 12 residues. This chain's CDR3 is CASSWPTDTQYF. The CDR3 DNA reads as TGTGCCAGCAGCTGGCCGACAGATACGCAGTATTTT.

The rearrangement uses TRBV5-6 and TRBJ2-1; D might be TRBD2 (5 bases). Germline V CDR1 and CDR2: SGHDT, YYEEEE. Between the trimmed V and J ends, which lost 2 bases and 0 bases, there was a span of 15 bases. There are 17 residues in the CDR3. CDR3 bases: TGTGCCAGCAGCTTTGTTAGGGAGTCGAGCTCCTACAATGAGCAGTTCTTC. Translating it yields CASSFVRESSSYNEQFF.

The rearrangement uses TRBV7-2 and TRBJ2-3, with a tentative D call TRBD2 (6 bases). Germline V gene lookup returns CDR1 SGHTA and CDR2 FQGNSA. The CDR3 is made up of 17 amino acids. The V gene lost 5 bases and the J gene lost 1 base, with 19 bases spanning the gap. The chain's CDR3 is CASSPEVDPGGTDTQYF. DNA of the CDR3: TGTGCCAGCAGCCCGGAAGTGGATCCGGGGGGCACAGATACGCAGTATTTT. The variable domain in full, completed from reference TRBV7-2 and TRBJ2-3, reads GAGVSQSPSNKVTEKGKDVELRCDPISGHTALYWYRQSLGQGLEFLIYFQGNSAPDKSGLPSDRFSAERTGGSVSTLTIQRTQQEDSAVYLCASSPEVDPGGTDTQYFGPGTRLTVL.

This clonotype was seen a few times. The J gene is TRBJ1-2, the V gene TRBV20-1; D perhaps matches TRBD1 (6 bases). From germline, CDR1 is DFQATT and CDR2 SNEGSKA (reference sequence). V dropped 8 bases and J dropped 0 bases, with 16 bases sitting between them. The CDR3 length is 14 residues. The CDR3 DNA reads as TGCAGTCCCCAAGTCCCAGGGGCTAACTATGGCTACACCTTC. Protein product: CSPQVPGANYGYTF.

V is TRBV15 and J is TRBJ1-3; the D gene is possibly TRBD1 (6 bases). Trimming left V 0 bases short and J 2 bases short, with 17 bases between. The CDR3 consists of 18 residues. The germline V gene encodes CDR1 LNHNV and CDR2 YYDKDF (reference sequence). Here the CDR3 DNA reads TGTGCCACCAGCAGAGATCCCGCGAGGACAGCTCCTGGAAACACCATATATTTT. It encodes CATSRDPARTAPGNTIYF.

V usage is TRBV29-1 and J usage is TRBJ2-3, with 11 bases matching TRBD2. The V and J ends lost 7 bases and 5 bases, in that order; junction bases with no gene match: 8. Germline CDR1 SQVTM, CDR2 ANQGSEA. CDR3 size: 14 residues. The CDR3 region has the DNA TGCAGCGCCACTCTAGCGGGGGGCGGAGATACGCAGTATTTT. The encoded protein is CSATLAGGGDTQYF.

The rearrangement joins TRBV6-1 to TRBJ2-5, with TRBD1 matching over 11 bases. CDR1 and CDR2 from the germline V gene are MNHNS and SASEGT. This CDR3 is built from 16 residues. J was trimmed by 5 bases and V by 4 bases; bases with no gene match: 9. The CDR3 region is CASSGRDRGYAETQYF. CDR3 nucleotide sequence: TGTGCCAGCAGTGGCCGGGACAGGGGGTATGCGGAGACCCAGTACTTC.

This clonotype was observed a handful of times. CDR3 nucleotides: TGCGCCAGCAGCTTGAGTCTGGGCAACTACGAGCAGTACTTC. It specifies CASSLSLGNYEQYF. This chain links TRBV5-1 with TRBJ2-7, with D uncertain. This CDR3 spans 14 amino acids. The germline V gene has CDR1 SGHRS and CDR2 YFSETQ. V lost 1 base and J lost 3, with 11 bases in between.

This clonotype has only a few counts. This chain joins TRBV12-3 or TRBV12-4 and TRBJ2-3, with D perhaps given as TRBD1 or TRBD2 (5 bases each). The CDR3 runs 16 residues. Deletions cut 6 bases from V and 2 bases from J, with 18 bases between. Here the CDR3 DNA reads TGTGCCAGCAGCGCCCGTAGGGACCTTTACACAGATACGCAGTATTTT. Its protein is CASSARRDLYTDTQYF.

The chain links TRBV7-3 to TRBJ1-2, with no clear D. Germline CDR1 SGHTA, CDR2 FQGTGA. The CDR3 has 13 residues. Trimming removed 2 bases from V and 2 bases from J, with 6 bases in between. The CDR3, as DNA: TGTGCCAGCAGCTTAGAGCACAACTATGGCTACACCTTC. Protein product: CASSLEHNYGYTF.

The chain employs TRBV14 and TRBJ2-3; 10 positions agree with TRBD2. J gave up 0 bases and V 3 bases, and 9 bases lay outside the gene matches. Germline CDR1 is SGHDN and CDR2 is FVKESK. This CDR3 contains 18 residues. The CDR3 DNA follows: TGTGCCAGCAGCCATCCCGGGACTAGCGCCGCTAGCACAGATACGCAGTATTTT. It specifies CASSHPGTSAASTDTQYF.

This clonotype was observed a few times. The chain couples TRBV7-3 to TRBJ2-5; TRBD2 matches at 8 bases. Germline CDR1 reads SGHTA; CDR2 reads FQGTGA. The trim removed 5 bases at V and 5 bases at J, leaving 7 bases unmatched. The CDR3 is 14 residues long. In DNA, the CDR3 is TGTGCCAGCAGCCCAAGAGCGGGGGTTGAGACCCAGTACTTC. Its protein is CASSPRAGVETQYF. Complete variable domain (other parts from reference TRBV7-3 and TRBJ2-5): GAGVSQTPSNKVTEKGKYVELRCDPISGHTALYWYRQSLGQGPEFLIYFQGTGAADDSGLPNDRFFAVRPEGSVSTLKIQRTERGDSAVYLCASSPRAGVETQYFGPGTRLLVL.

This clonotype appeared a few times. The chain carries TRBV7-2 and TRBJ1-2; no firm D call. CDR3 size: 13 residues. CDR1 SGHTA and CDR2 FQGNSA come from the germline V gene. The germline V and J ends were trimmed by 6 bases and 8 bases, with 16 bases remaining between them. The CDR3 reads CASSIRADRGYTF. CDR3 DNA sequence: TGTGCCAGCAGTATAAGGGCAGATCGAGGCTACACCTTC.